This entry concerns a single TCR beta chain. The CDR3 totals 15 residues. The germline CDR1 and CDR2 sequences are DFQATT and SNEGSKA (reference sequence). This sample was included in a study of human CD8 memory T cell subsets. Total CD8+ T cells were enriched by negative magnetic separation. Libraries for TCR beta were constructed using UMI-labeled 5' RACE. TCRdb re-called the 5' RACE reads and catalogs CDR3 proteins one per entry, DNA excluded. The sample table sets out thousands of distinct CDR3 sequences. The sample taken for sequencing was CD8+ T cells from PBMCs. J is TRBJ2-1 and V is TRBV20-1; TCRdb calls TRBD2, which cannot be checked without DNA. The sequence was obtained from a human donor in good health. This CDR3 is CSARAPTSGDNEQFF.